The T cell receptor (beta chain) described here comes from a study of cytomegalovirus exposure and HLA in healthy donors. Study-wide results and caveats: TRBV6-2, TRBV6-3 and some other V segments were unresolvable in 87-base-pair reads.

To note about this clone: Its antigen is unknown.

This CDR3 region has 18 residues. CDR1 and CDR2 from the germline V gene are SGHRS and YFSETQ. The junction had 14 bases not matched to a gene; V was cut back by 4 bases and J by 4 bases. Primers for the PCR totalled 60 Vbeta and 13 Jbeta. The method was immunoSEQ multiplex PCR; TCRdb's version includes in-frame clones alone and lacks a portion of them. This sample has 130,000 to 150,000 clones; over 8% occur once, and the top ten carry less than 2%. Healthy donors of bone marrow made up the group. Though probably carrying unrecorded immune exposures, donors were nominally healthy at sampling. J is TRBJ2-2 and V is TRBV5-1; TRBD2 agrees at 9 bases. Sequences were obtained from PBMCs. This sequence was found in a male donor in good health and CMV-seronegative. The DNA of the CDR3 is TGCGCCAGCAGCCCAAGGACTAGCGACTCCGAGAGCACCGGGGAGCTGTTTTTT. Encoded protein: CASSPRTSDSESTGELFF.